This passage covers 23 T cell receptor beta chains from one sample sequenced in a study of CXCR3-negative and CXCR3-positive naive CD8 T cells. Study-level points and caveats: Relative to CXCR3-negative naive cells, CXCR3-positive naive cells had more hydrophobic TRB CDR3s.

Via 5' RACE with UMI labels, TRB cDNA libraries were prepared. TCRdb re-called the 5' RACE reads and catalogs CDR3 proteins one per entry, DNA excluded. Seen in this sample are 85,000 to 90,000 distinct CDR3 sequences; the ten most common clones hold less than 0.85%. The antigens of these receptors remain unknown. The sequencing sample was made of naive CXCR3+ CD8+ T cells from blood. Subset given: CD45RO-CCR7+CD27+CD95- naive CD8+ T cells expressing CXCR3 (TNR3+). These receptors all come from a human donor in good health. Some clones in this sample may be carry-over from other donors' samples.

This chain joins TRBV28 and TRBJ2-1; the TCRdb call, TRBD1, lacks DNA for checking. This CDR3 has 16 residues. Germline-derived CDR1 and CDR2 are MDHEN and SYDVKM. CDR3: CASSTGTESSYNEQFF. Variable domain in full (rest from reference TRBV28 and TRBJ2-1): DVKVTQSSRYLVKRTGEKVFLECVQDMDHENMFWYRQDPGLGLRLIYFSYDVKMKEKGDIPEGYSVSREKKERFSLILESASTNQTSMYLCASSTGTESSYNEQFFGPGTRLTVL.

The chain uses TRBV28 and TRBJ1-5. Germline V CDR1 and CDR2: MDHEN, SYDVKM. The CDR3 covers 14 residues. This chain's CDR3 is CASSLRQRNQPQHF.

The chain uses TRBV18 and TRBJ2-5; TCRdb's assignment of TRBD1 cannot be checked, as there is no DNA. Germline values: CDR1 KGHSH, CDR2 LQKENI. The CDR3 is 18 residues long. This CDR3 is CASSPPWGARLDQETQYF.

The chain employs TRBV28 and TRBJ2-7; TCRdb's assignment of TRBD2 cannot be checked, as there is no DNA. Germline lookup yields CDR1 MDHEN and CDR2 SYDVKM. The CDR3 is made up of 14 amino acids. CDR3 protein: CASSLGSPPYEQYF.

The genes are TRBV7-9 and TRBJ1-1; TCRdb calls TRBD1, which cannot be checked without DNA. The CDR3 covers 16 residues. The germline gives CDR1 SEHNR, CDR2 FQNEAQ (reference sequence). CDR3 sequence: CASSFLSGGWNTEAFF. The entire variable domain, with the rest obtained from reference TRBV7-9 and TRBJ1-1, is as follows: DTGVSQNPRHKITKRGQNVTFRCDPISEHNRLYWYRQTLGQGPEFLTYFQNEAQLEKSRLLSDRFSAERPKGSFSTLEIQRTEQGDSAMYLCASSFLSGGWNTEAFFGQGTRLTVV.

The rearrangement uses TRBV20-1 and TRBJ2-7; checking the TCRdb D call of TRBD2 is not possible without DNA. CDR1 is DFQATT, CDR2 SNEGSKA, per germline (reference sequence). There are 14 residues in the CDR3. The CDR3: CSASQDGISYEQYF.

This chain joins TRBV7-9 and TRBJ2-1; TCRdb's D call of TRBD1 is untestable without DNA. CDR3 size: 15 residues. Germline V gene data show CDR1 as SEHNR and CDR2 as FQNEAQ (reference sequence). CDR3 in amino acids: CASSPGQDSYNEQFF.

The genes are TRBV21-1 and TRBJ2-2; without DNA, the TCRdb call of TRBD1 cannot be checked. TRBV21-1 is deemed a pseudogene. There are 15 residues in the CDR3. The CDR3 loop reads CASSRTGAHTGELFF.

The chain joins TRBV4-1 to TRBJ2-3; the TRBD2 assignment by TCRdb is unverifiable without DNA. The CDR3 extends over 16 amino acids. Germline CDR1 MGHRA, CDR2 YSYEKL. This chain's CDR3 is CASSQDIVAGTDTQYF.

The CDR3 spells CASSPAGSGQFF. The genes are TRBV4-1 and TRBJ2-1. CDR3 length equals 12 residues. Per germline, CDR1 MGHRA and CDR2 YSYEKL.

This sequence joins TRBV4-1 and TRBJ2-2; absent DNA, TCRdb's TRBD2 call cannot be checked. Germline V gene data show CDR1 as MGHRA and CDR2 as YSYEKL. The CDR3 loop spans 18 amino acids. Here the CDR3 reads CASSQRLAGPPGTGELFF.

The chain recombines TRBV15 with TRBJ1-2. The CDR3 has 14 residues. The germline CDR1 and CDR2 sequences are LNHNV and YYDKDF (reference sequence). CDR3 loop: CATSRGPGDYGYTF.

V and J are TRBV5-6 and TRBJ2-5; no DNA is available, so the TRBD1 call from TCRdb remains unchecked. The length of the CDR3 is 14 residues. Germline lookup yields CDR1 SGHDT and CDR2 YYEEEE. CDR3: CASSRRDPRETQYF.

This chain joins TRBV20-1 and TRBJ2-1. This CDR3 has 16 residues. Germline CDR1 is DFQATT and CDR2 is SNEGSKA (reference sequence). The CDR3 region is CSARDLSGRAPNEQFF.

The V gene is TRBV7-9, the J gene TRBJ1-1; TCRdb gives TRBD1 as the D gene, but with no DNA this cannot be confirmed. The CDR3 is 14 amino acids. Per the germline V gene, CDR1 is SEHNR and CDR2 is FQNEAQ (reference sequence). The CDR3 is CASSPPGTNTEAFF.

The rearrangement links TRBV7-2 to TRBJ2-5. CDR3 length: 14 amino acids. Germline CDR1 and CDR2: SGHTA and FQGNSA. CDR3 sequence reads: CASSLGRGQETQYF.

This chain links TRBV4-1 with TRBJ1-1; TCRdb lists TRBD1, though no DNA is available to test this call. The CDR3 consists of 14 residues. The germline V gene encodes CDR1 MGHRA and CDR2 YSYEKL. CDR3 amino acids: CASSQAQVGTEAFF.

The chain combines TRBV24-1 with TRBJ2-7; TCRdb proposes TRBD1, but this gene call is untestable without DNA. CDR1 and CDR2 from the germline V gene are KGHDR and SFDVKD. The CDR3 sequence is 14 residues long. The CDR3 reads CATSDPDSSYEQYF.

This chain links TRBV9 with TRBJ2-7; as DNA is missing, the TRBD1 call by TCRdb cannot be tested. Germline V gene data show CDR1 as SGDLS and CDR2 as YYNGEE. The CDR3 covers 15 residues. CDR3 in amino acids: CASSVSGTGAYEQYF.

The chain uses TRBV28 and TRBJ2-7. CDR3 length: 12 amino acids. The germline V gene encodes CDR1 MDHEN and CDR2 SYDVKM. This CDR3 is CASSPSYPENDF.

The V call is TRBV15, the J call TRBJ2-3; as DNA is missing, the TRBD1 call by TCRdb cannot be tested. The CDR3 has 17 amino acids. Germline loops: CDR1 LNHNV, CDR2 YYDKDF (reference sequence). This chain's CDR3 is CATSRDRGQSSTDTQYF.

The chain carries TRBV20-1 and TRBJ2-7; TCRdb picks TRBD2, but there is no DNA to check that call. This CDR3 is built from 12 residues. Germline loops: CDR1 DFQATT, CDR2 SNEGSKA (reference sequence). The CDR3 sequence is CSASSGTYEQYF.

This sequence joins TRBV28 and TRBJ2-7. This CDR3 has 12 residues. From germline, CDR1 is MDHEN and CDR2 SYDVKM. The CDR3 sequence is CASSAVKEPQYF.